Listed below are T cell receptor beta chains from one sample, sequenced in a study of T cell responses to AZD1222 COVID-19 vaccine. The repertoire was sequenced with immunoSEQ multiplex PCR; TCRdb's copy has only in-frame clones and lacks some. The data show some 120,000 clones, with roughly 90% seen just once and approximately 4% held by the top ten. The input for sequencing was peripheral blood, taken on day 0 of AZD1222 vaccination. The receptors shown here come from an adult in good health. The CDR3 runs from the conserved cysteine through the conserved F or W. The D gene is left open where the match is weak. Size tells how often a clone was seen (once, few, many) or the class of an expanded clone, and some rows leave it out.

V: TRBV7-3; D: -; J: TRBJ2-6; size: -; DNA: TGTGCCAGCAGCTTAGACGGAGCTGGGGCCAACGTCCTGACTTTC; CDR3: CASSLDGAGANVLTF
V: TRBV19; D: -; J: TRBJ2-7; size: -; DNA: TGTGCCTCCACAATATACTACCCCGGGGATCCCTACGAGCAGTACTTC; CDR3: CASTIYYPGDPYEQYF
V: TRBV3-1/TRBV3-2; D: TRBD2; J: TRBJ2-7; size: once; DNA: TGTGCCAGCAGCCAAGAGAGCTTAGGGCTAGCGGGATACGAGCAGTACTTC; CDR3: CASSQESLGLAGYEQYF
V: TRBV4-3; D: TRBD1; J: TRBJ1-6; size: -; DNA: TGCGCCAGCAGCCAGGATACAGGGGCCTCACCCCTCCACTTT; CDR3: CASSQDTGASPLHF
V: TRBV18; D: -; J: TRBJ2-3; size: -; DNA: TGTGCCAGCTCACCAAGGGTTACTAGCACAGATACGCAGTATTTT; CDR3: CASSPRVTSTDTQYF
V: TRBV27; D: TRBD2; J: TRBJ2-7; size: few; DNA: TGTGCCAGCAGTGGGACTATAGCGGCGCCTACCAAGCAGTACTTC; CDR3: CASSGTIAAPTKQYF
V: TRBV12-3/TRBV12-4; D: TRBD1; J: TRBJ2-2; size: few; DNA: TGTGCCAGCAGGCCGACAGGGAACGGGGAGCTGTTTTTT; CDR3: CASRPTGNGELFF
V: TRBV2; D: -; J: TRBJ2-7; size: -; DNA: TGTGCCAGCAAGTGGGAATACGAGCAGTACTTC; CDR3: CASKWEYEQYF
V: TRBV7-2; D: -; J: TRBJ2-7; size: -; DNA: TGTGCCAGCAGCTTAGATATAGGCCAGGTCTACGAGCAGTACTTC; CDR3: CASSLDIGQVYEQYF
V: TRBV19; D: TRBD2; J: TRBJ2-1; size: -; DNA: TGTGCCAGTAGTAAACTAGCGGGGGTTACCTACAATGAGCAGTTCTTC; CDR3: CASSKLAGVTYNEQFF
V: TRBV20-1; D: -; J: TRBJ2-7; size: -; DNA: TGCAGTGCCATCAACTACGAGCAGTACTTC; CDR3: CSAINYEQYF
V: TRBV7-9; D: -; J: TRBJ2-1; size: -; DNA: TGTGCCAGCAGCCTAAGGGACTCCTCGGCCAATGAGCAGTTCTTC; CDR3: CASSLRDSSANEQFF
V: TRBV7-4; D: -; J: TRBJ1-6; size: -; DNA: TGTGCCAGCAGCTTAGCTACTTCCGGGACGGGGAGTTCACCCCTCCACTTT; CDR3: CASSLATSGTGSSPLHF
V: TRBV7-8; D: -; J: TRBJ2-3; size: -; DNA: TGTGCCAGCAGAAAAGAGGGTACGCAGTATTTT; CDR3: CASRKEGTQYF
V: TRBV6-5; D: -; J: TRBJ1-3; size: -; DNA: TGTGCCAGCACCAAGGGGGGGCTGATCGGAAACACCATATATTTT; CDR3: CASTKGGLIGNTIYF